The rows below give T cell receptor beta chains drawn from one sample of a study of regulatory T cells in long-lasting Graves disease. TCRdb reanalysed the multiplex PCR reads using MiXCR and keeps one entry per CDR3 protein. The sample carries about 400,000 distinct CDR3 sequences, around 20% recorded once. The material sequenced was peripheral blood mononuclear cells (PBMCs), taken when the disease was refractory, from a patient treated with antithyroid drugs. Receptor source: a female donor with Graves disease. CDR3s include the opening cysteine and the closing phenylalanine or tryptophan. D genes are given only for firm matches. Size tells how often a clone was seen (once, few, many) or the class of an expanded clone, and some rows leave it out.

J	V	D	size	CDR3	DNA
TRBJ1-1	TRBV20-1	TRBD1	many	CSAQGQMNTEAFF	TGCAGTGCCCAGGGACAGATGAACACTGAAGCTTTCTTT
TRBJ2-5	TRBV3-1	-	-	CASSQDQRLVYF	TGTGCCAGCAGCCAAGATCAAAGACTAGTATACTTC
TRBJ1-2	TRBV19	-	-	CASSKDRPGGDYGYAF	TGTGCCAGTAGTAAGGACCGGCCCGGGGGAGACTATGGCTACGCCTTC
TRBJ1-5	TRBV6-1	-	-	CASSPGAGGDNQPQHF	TGTGCCAGCAGCCCGGGGGCGGGAGGGGACAATCAGCCCCAGCATTTT
TRBJ1-1	TRBV18	TRBD1	few	CASSPLQGGNTEAFF	TGTGCCAGCTCACCACTTCAGGGGGGGAACACTGAAGCTTTCTTT
TRBJ2-7	TRBV20-1	TRBD1	few	CSARLPGQAYEQYF	TGCAGTGCTAGATTGCCGGGACAGGCATACGAGCAGTACTTC
TRBJ1-1	TRBV6-4	TRBD1	-	CASSDTGANTEAFF	TGTGCCAGCAGTGATACAGGGGCGAACACTGAAGCTTTCTTT
TRBJ1-1	TRBV6-1	-	-	CATSQSSTEAFF	TGTGCCACCAGTCAATCCAGCACTGAAGCTTTCTTT
TRBJ2-1	TRBV6-5	-	few	CASSYSGGSYNEQFF	TGTGCCAGCAGTTACTCAGGGGGGTCCTACAATGAGCAGTTCTTC
TRBJ1-2	TRBV29-1	-	few	CSVEWGGSSSYGYTF	TGCAGCGTTGAGTGGGGGGGCTCTTCCTCCTATGGCTACACCTTC
TRBJ2-6	TRBV12-3/TRBV12-4	-	many	CAINTHTGANVLTF	TGTGCCATCAACACCCACACTGGGGCCAACGTCCTGACTTTC
TRBJ2-1	TRBV5-1	-	-	CASSDGGRNEQFF	TGCGCCAGCAGCGACGGGGGAAGGAATGAGCAGTTCTTC
TRBJ1-5	TRBV5-5	-	-	CASSLTGGEDQPQHF	TGTGCCAGCAGCCTGACCGGGGGGGAGGATCAGCCCCAGCATTTT
TRBJ2-7	TRBV9	-	-	CASSLRDNFYEQYF	TGTGCCAGCAGCCTCCGGGACAACTTCTACGAGCAGTACTTC
TRBJ2-6	TRBV14	-	-	CASSHIRDSGANVLTF	TGCGCCAGCAGCCATATTCGGGACTCTGGGGCCAACGTCCTGACTTTC